The rows below give T cell receptor beta chains drawn from one sample of a study of regulatory T cells in long-lasting Graves disease. TCRdb reanalysed the multiplex PCR reads using MiXCR and keeps one entry per CDR3 protein. Of around 430,000 distinct CDR3 sequences listed, roughly 22% are singletons. The source material was peripheral blood mononuclear cells (PBMCs), sampled when the disease was refractory, from a patient treated with antithyroid drugs. These receptors were obtained from a female donor with Graves disease. Each CDR3 is given with its conserved first and last residue. Clone size is given for some rows only: seen once, a few or many times, or a class if the clone is expanded.

v_call: TRBV20-1; clone_size: .; cdr3_aa: CSARGIETQYF
v_call: TRBV14; clone_size: few; cdr3_aa: CASSQGVLASGNTIYF
v_call: TRBV6-2/TRBV6-3; clone_size: .; cdr3_aa: CASSRPRGTGELFF
v_call: TRBV6-2/TRBV6-3; clone_size: many; cdr3_aa: CASSYSTGYEQYF
v_call: TRBV6-1; clone_size: few; cdr3_aa: CASSRSGRWDGYTF
v_call: TRBV5-6; clone_size: .; cdr3_aa: CASSSGNPGELFF
v_call: TRBV6-1; clone_size: .; cdr3_aa: CASSGRGHSGNTIYF
v_call: TRBV9; clone_size: few; cdr3_aa: CASSVAPWNTEAFF
v_call: TRBV7-2; clone_size: few; cdr3_aa: CASTKGQGAGREQYF
v_call: TRBV19; clone_size: few; cdr3_aa: CASIGGVAANEKLFF
v_call: TRBV28; clone_size: many; cdr3_aa: CAGSRGGNTIYF
v_call: TRBV6-1; clone_size: many; cdr3_aa: CASRKQTGRTEAFF
v_call: TRBV5-6; clone_size: once; cdr3_aa: CASGLGARDEQYF
v_call: TRBV12-3/TRBV12-4; clone_size: .; cdr3_aa: CASSSRADTSTDTQYF
v_call: TRBV19; clone_size: few; cdr3_aa: CASRLGTGGATNEKLFF
v_call: TRBV30; clone_size: few; cdr3_aa: CAWSRSSYEQYF
v_call: TRBV20-1; clone_size: many; cdr3_aa: CSARDFNRVNTEAFF
v_call: TRBV10-3; clone_size: .; cdr3_aa: CAISGVAGGTDTQYF
v_call: TRBV6-1; clone_size: few; cdr3_aa: CASTPQGLANTGELFF
v_call: TRBV12-3/TRBV12-4; clone_size: many; cdr3_aa: CASRSGIRDRGLNTEAFF
v_call: TRBV19; clone_size: .; cdr3_aa: CASSSLSGVRANSPLHF
v_call: TRBV28; clone_size: .; cdr3_aa: CASWTKTRRGFTDTQYF
v_call: TRBV11-2; clone_size: few; cdr3_aa: CASSLRQGRFSGSTYGYTF
v_call: TRBV6-1; clone_size: .; cdr3_aa: CASSTGGFGNQPQHF
v_call: TRBV12-3/TRBV12-4; clone_size: many; cdr3_aa: CASSRQGMAYEQYF
v_call: TRBV7-9; clone_size: .; cdr3_aa: CATNSYNSPLHF
v_call: TRBV7-2; clone_size: .; cdr3_aa: CASSSPRGQGLHNEQFF
v_call: TRBV12-3/TRBV12-4; clone_size: .; cdr3_aa: CASSGTYTDTQYF
v_call: TRBV13; clone_size: few; cdr3_aa: CASRPPDRGPVNEQYF
v_call: TRBV2; clone_size: many; cdr3_aa: CASVIPRGNYGYTF
v_call: TRBV6-1; clone_size: .; cdr3_aa: CASRDTGTGASQPQHF
v_call: TRBV6-1; clone_size: many; cdr3_aa: CASRRDGLQPQHF
v_call: TRBV19; clone_size: few; cdr3_aa: CASSVQGANEQFF
v_call: TRBV15; clone_size: many; cdr3_aa: CATSKTRQGMLHEQYF
v_call: TRBV15; clone_size: many; cdr3_aa: CATSRDRGTSYGYTF
v_call: TRBV6-5; clone_size: many; cdr3_aa: CASSYSTEAFF
v_call: TRBV28; clone_size: .; cdr3_aa: CASRTTRGGWTGELFF
v_call: TRBV28; clone_size: .; cdr3_aa: CASSLFGKSDNQPQHF
v_call: TRBV10-3; clone_size: .; cdr3_aa: CAISETGNTEAFF
v_call: TRBV13; clone_size: few; cdr3_aa: CASSKEGEFTEAFF
v_call: TRBV7-9; clone_size: .; cdr3_aa: CASSNGRDGSPLHF
v_call: TRBV12-3/TRBV12-4; clone_size: few; cdr3_aa: CASSLSGWTEAFF
v_call: TRBV2; clone_size: many; cdr3_aa: CASSRTGHDGTQYF
v_call: TRBV7-3; clone_size: many; cdr3_aa: CASSQTGGGETQYF
v_call: TRBV6-2/TRBV6-3; clone_size: few; cdr3_aa: CASSEVEQGNQPQHF